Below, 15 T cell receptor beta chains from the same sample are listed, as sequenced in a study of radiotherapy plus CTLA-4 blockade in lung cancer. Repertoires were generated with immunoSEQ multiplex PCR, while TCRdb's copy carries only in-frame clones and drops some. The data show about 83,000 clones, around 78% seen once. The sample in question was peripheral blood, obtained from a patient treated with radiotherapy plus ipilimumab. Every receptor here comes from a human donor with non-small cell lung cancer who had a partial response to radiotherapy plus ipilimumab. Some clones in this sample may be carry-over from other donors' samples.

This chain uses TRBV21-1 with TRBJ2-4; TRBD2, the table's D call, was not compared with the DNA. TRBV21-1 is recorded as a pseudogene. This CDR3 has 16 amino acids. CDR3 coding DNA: TGTGCCAGCAGCAAACATAGCGGGGGGGCCACAAACATTCAGTACTTC. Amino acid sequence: CASSKHSGGATNIQYF.

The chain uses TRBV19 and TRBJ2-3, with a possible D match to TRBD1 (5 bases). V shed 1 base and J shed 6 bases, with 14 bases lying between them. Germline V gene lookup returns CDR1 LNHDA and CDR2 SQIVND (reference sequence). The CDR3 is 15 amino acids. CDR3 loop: CASSIGDSHLDTQYF. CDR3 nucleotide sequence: TGTGCCAGTAGTATAGGCGACAGTCACCTGGATACGCAGTATTTT.

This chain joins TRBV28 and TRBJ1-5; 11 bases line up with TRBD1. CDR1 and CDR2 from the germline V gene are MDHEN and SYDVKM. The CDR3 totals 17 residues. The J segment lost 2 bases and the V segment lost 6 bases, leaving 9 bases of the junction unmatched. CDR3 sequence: CASSRGDRGSGNQPQHF. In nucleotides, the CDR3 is TGTGCCAGCAGCCGGGGGGACAGGGGGTCCGGCAATCAGCCCCAGCATTTT.

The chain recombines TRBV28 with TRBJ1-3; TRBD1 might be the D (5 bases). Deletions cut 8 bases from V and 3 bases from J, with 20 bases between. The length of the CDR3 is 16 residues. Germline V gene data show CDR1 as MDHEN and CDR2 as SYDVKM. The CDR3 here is CASQPGGKGVGNTIYF. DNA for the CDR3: TGTGCCAGCCAACCCGGGGGGAAGGGAGTTGGAAACACCATATATTTT. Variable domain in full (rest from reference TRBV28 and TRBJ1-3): DVKVTQSSRYLVKRTGEKVFLECVQDMDHENMFWYRQDPGLGLRLIYFSYDVKMKEKGDIPEGYSVSREKKERFSLILESASTNQTSMYLCASQPGGKGVGNTIYFGEGSWLTVV.

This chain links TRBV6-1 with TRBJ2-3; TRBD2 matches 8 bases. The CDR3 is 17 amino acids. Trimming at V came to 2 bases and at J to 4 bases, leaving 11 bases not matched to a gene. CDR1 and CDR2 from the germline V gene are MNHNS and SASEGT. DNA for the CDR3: TGTGCCAGCAGTGAACTTTTTAGCGGGGAGCTAGCAGATACGCAGTATTTT. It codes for CASSELFSGELADTQYF.

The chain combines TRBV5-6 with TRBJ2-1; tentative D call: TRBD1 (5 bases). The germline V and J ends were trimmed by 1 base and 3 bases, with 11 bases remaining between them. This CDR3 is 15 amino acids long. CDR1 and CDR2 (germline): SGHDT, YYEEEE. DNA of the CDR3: TGTGCCAGCAGCTTGACAGGACAAATCTACAATGAGCAGTTCTTC. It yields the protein CASSLTGQIYNEQFF.

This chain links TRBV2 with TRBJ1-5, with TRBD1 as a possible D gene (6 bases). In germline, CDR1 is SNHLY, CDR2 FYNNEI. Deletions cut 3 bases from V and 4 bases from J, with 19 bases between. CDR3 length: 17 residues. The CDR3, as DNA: TGTGCCAGCAGTGATTGGGGCGCGGGGGCCGGAAATCAGCCCCAGCATTTT. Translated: CASSDWGAGAGNQPQHF.

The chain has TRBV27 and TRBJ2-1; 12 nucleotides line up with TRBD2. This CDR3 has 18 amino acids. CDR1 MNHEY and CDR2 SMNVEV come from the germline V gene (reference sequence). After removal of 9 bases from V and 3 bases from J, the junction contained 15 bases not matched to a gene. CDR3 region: CASRLGSGLAGSYNEQFF. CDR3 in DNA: TGTGCCAGTCGGTTGGGTTCGGGACTAGCGGGTAGCTACAATGAGCAGTTCTTC.

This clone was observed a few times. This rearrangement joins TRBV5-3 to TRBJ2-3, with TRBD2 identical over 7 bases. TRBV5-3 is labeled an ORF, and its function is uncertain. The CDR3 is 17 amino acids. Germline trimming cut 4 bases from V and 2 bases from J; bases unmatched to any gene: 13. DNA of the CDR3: TGTGCCAGAAGCCCTGCGATGGCTAGCGGACCCACAGATACGCAGTATTTT. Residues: CARSPAMASGPTDTQYF.

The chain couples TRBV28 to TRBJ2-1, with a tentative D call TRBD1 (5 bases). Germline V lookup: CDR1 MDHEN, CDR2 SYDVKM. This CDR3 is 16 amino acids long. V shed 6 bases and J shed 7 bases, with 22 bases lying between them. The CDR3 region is CASSRVGRGGPNEQFF. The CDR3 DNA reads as TGTGCCAGCAGCCGAGTTGGTAGGGGTGGCCCTAATGAGCAGTTCTTC.

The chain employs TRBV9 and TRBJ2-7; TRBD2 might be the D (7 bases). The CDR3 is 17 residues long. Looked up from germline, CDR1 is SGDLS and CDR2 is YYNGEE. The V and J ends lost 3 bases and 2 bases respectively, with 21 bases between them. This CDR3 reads CASSAQIGGGEAYEQYF. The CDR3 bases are TGTGCCAGCAGCGCACAAATAGGGGGGGGAGAAGCCTACGAGCAGTACTTC.

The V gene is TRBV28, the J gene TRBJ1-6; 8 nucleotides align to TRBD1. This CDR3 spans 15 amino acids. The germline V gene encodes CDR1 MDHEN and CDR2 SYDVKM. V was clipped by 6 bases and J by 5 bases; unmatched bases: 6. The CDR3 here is CASRPRGQDNSPLHF. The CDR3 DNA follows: TGTGCCAGCAGACCCCGGGGACAGGATAATTCACCCCTCCACTTT.

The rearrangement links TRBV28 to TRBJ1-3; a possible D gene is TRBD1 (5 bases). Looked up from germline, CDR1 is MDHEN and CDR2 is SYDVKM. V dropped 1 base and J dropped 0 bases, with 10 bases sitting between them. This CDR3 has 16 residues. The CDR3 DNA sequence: TGTGCCAGCAGTTTATATTCCAGGGCCTCTGGAAACACCATATATTTT. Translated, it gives CASSLYSRASGNTIYF. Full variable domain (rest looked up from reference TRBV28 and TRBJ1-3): DVKVTQSSRYLVKRTGEKVFLECVQDMDHENMFWYRQDPGLGLRLIYFSYDVKMKEKGDIPEGYSVSREKKERFSLILESASTNQTSMYLCASSLYSRASGNTIYFGEGSWLTVV.

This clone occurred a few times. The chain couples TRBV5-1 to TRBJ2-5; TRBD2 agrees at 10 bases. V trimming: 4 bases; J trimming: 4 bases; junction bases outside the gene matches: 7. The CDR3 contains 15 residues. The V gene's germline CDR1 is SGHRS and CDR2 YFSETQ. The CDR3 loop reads CASSPLTSGRETQYF. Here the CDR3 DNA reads TGCGCCAGCAGCCCTTTGACTAGCGGGCGAGAGACCCAGTACTTC.

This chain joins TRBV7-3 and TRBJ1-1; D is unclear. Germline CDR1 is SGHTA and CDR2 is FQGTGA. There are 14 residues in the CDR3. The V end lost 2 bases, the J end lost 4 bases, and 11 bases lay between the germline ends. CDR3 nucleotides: TGTGCCAGCAGCTTATATCCGGTGAGCACTGAAGCTTTCTTT. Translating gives CASSLYPVSTEAFF.